The 27 T cell receptor beta chains listed next were all sequenced from one sample in a study of blood T cell repertoires in COVID-19. Libraries were prepared by immunoSEQ multiplex PCR; TCRdb keeps only in-frame clonotypes and omits some of them. The sample contains 200,000 to 300,000 clones, roughly 91% of which appear only once. The sequenced sample consisted of PBMCs or T cells enriched from blood (not recorded which). The source of these receptors is a man aged 40-50 years who had recovered from COVID-19.

V is TRBV7-6 and J is TRBJ2-3; no clear D gene. The CDR3 totals 15 residues. The ends were cut back, 1 base at V and 1 base at J, with 9 bases in the middle. Germline V CDR1 and CDR2: SGHVS, FNYEAQ. The CDR3 is CASSLGAQGTDTQYF. As DNA, the CDR3 is TGTGCCAGCAGCTTAGGTGCGCAGGGCACAGATACGCAGTATTTT.

The chain uses TRBV3-1 (or the pseudogene TRBV3-2) and TRBJ2-7; D is unclear. This CDR3 is 14 amino acids long. Germline lookup yields CDR1 LGHDT and CDR2 YNNKEL (reference sequence). V was trimmed by 1 base and J by 10 bases, leaving 17 bases between them. The CDR3 sequence: CASSQVGWASEQYF. CDR3 DNA sequence: TGTGCCAGCAGCCAAGTAGGCTGGGCTTCGGAACAGTACTTC.

This clone was detected once. This chain connects TRBV15 to TRBJ1-3, with TRBD1 matching 7 bases. The CDR3 sequence is 15 residues long. V was pared by 1 base and J by 0 bases, with 0 bases of the junction left unmatched. The V gene's germline CDR1 is LNHNV and CDR2 YYDKDF (reference sequence). In nucleotides, the CDR3 is TGTGCCACCAGCAGAGGGGACAGCTCTGGAAACACCATATATTTT. Protein sequence: CATSRGDSSGNTIYF.

V and J are TRBV7-2 and TRBJ2-1; D is possibly TRBD1 (6 bases). Germline V gene lookup returns CDR1 SGHTA and CDR2 FQGNSA. There are 15 residues in the CDR3. Trimming removed 6 bases at V and 7 bases at J, with 19 bases between. The CDR3 nucleotides are TGTGCCAGCAGAACACCCCGGACAGTAGGGAATGAGCAGTTCTTC. The encoded protein is CASRTPRTVGNEQFF.

V gene TRBV11-2 combines with J gene TRBJ1-6; no definite D call. Between the trimmed V and J ends, which lost 1 base and 6 bases, there was a span of 4 bases. The germline gives CDR1 SGHAT, CDR2 FQNNGV. The CDR3 loop spans 13 amino acids. The CDR3 DNA reads as TGTGCCAGCAGCTTAGCCGGTAATTCACCCCTCCACTTT. Translation: CASSLAGNSPLHF. Supplemented by reference TRBV11-2 and TRBJ1-6, the full variable domain reads EAGVAQSPRYKIIEKRQSVAFWCNPISGHATLYWYQQILGQGPKLLIQFQNNGVVDDSQLPKDRFSAERLKGVDSTLKIQPAKLEDSAVYLCASSLAGNSPLHFGNGTRLTVT.

This clone was seen only once. The V and J genes are TRBV7-9 and TRBJ1-1, with 8 bases that match TRBD1. The CDR3 spans 15 residues. From germline, CDR1 is SEHNR and CDR2 FQNEAQ (reference sequence). Germline trimming cut 5 bases from V and 4 bases from J; bases unmatched to any gene: 9. CDR3 in DNA: TGTGCCAGCAGCGAAACGACAGGGGAGGTCACTGAAGCTTTCTTT. This gives the protein CASSETTGEVTEAFF.

In this sample, this clone turned up once. This chain connects TRBV9 to TRBJ2-2, with a possible D match to TRBD2 (6 bases). V lost 2 bases and J lost 6, with 20 bases in between. CDR3 length equals 17 residues. Germline values: CDR1 SGDLS, CDR2 YYNGEE. The CDR3 loop reads CASSVPRLGGQSGELFF. Written as DNA, the CDR3 is TGTGCCAGCAGCGTCCCGCGGTTGGGGGGTCAGTCCGGGGAGCTGTTTTTT.

The chain recombines TRBV5-4 with TRBJ1-3; no definite D call. This CDR3 comprises 13 residues. V gave up 1 base and J gave up 8 bases, with 10 bases separating them. Germline values: CDR1 SGHNT, CDR2 YYREEE (reference sequence). The CDR3: CASSLTSSDTIYF. In DNA, the CDR3 is TGTGCCAGCAGCTTGACTTCGTCGGACACCATATATTTT. Complete variable domain (other parts from reference TRBV5-4 and TRBJ1-3): ETGVTQSPTHLIKTRGQQVTLRCSSQSGHNTVSWYQQALGQGPQFIFQYYREEENGRGNFPPRFSGLQFPNYSSELNVNALELDDSALYLCASSLTSSDTIYFGEGSWLTVV.

The chain carries TRBV7-2 and TRBJ1-2, with 7 nucleotides matching TRBD1. CDR3 size: 15 residues. V shed 1 base, J shed 1 base, and the junction held 3 bases outside the gene matches. Per germline, CDR1 SGHTA and CDR2 FQGNSA. Written as DNA, the CDR3 is TGTGCCAGCAGCTTAGTAGGGGACAGTAACTATGGCTACACCTTC. Encoded protein: CASSLVGDSNYGYTF. The full variable domain, with the rest looked up from reference TRBV7-2 and TRBJ1-2, is GAGVSQSPSNKVTEKGKDVELRCDPISGHTALYWYRQSLGQGLEFLIYFQGNSAPDKSGLPSDRFSAERTGGSVSTLTIQRTQQEDSAVYLCASSLVGDSNYGYTFGSGTRLTVV.

The chain carries TRBV28 and TRBJ2-1, with 7 positions matching TRBD2. Germline V lookup: CDR1 MDHEN, CDR2 SYDVKM. This CDR3 has 14 residues. Unmatched junction bases numbered 7, after V lost 8 bases and J lost 3 bases. CDR3 sequence (DNA): TGTGCCAGCTGGGGGGGGGTAATCTACAATGAGCAGTTCTTC. Encoded protein: CASWGGVIYNEQFF.

V gene TRBV30 combines with J gene TRBJ1-5, with D maybe TRBD1 (6 bases). In germline, CDR1 is GTSNPN, CDR2 SVGIG (reference sequence). The CDR3 has 15 amino acids. V was pared by 0 bases and J by 0 bases, with 9 bases between. The CDR3 nucleotides read TGTGCCTGGAGTGTACGGGGGGCTAGCAATCAGCCCCAGCATTTT. Amino acids: CAWSVRGASNQPQHF.

The chain has TRBV2 and TRBJ1-6; no reliable D call. This CDR3 region has 14 residues. V was pared by 3 bases and J by 0 bases, with 3 bases between. Germline CDR1 reads SNHLY; CDR2 reads FYNNEI. The CDR3, as DNA: TGTGCCAGCAGTGACGGCTCCTATAATTCACCCCTCCACTTT. Protein sequence: CASSDGSYNSPLHF.

Remarks on this clone: This sample includes further DNA sequences coding for the same CDR3. This sequence joins TRBV7-2 and TRBJ1-1, with D possibly being TRBD1 (5 bases). V dropped 1 base and J dropped 4 bases, with 7 bases sitting between them. Germline V gene sequence: CDR1 SGHTA, CDR2 FQGNSA. The CDR3 runs to 13 residues. CDR3 coding DNA: TGTGCCAGCAGCTTAGGGGGCGGCACTGAAGCTTTCTTT. Translation: CASSLGGGTEAFF.

In this sample, this clone turned up once. The V gene is TRBV28, the J gene TRBJ2-1; 12 bases agree with TRBD2. There are 17 residues in the CDR3. Trimming at V came to 4 bases and at J to 0 bases, leaving 4 bases not matched to a gene. Germline CDR1 and CDR2: MDHEN and SYDVKM. In nucleotides, the CDR3 is TGTGCCAGCAGTTCACCGGGACTAGCGGGCTCCTACAATGAGCAGTTCTTC. This encodes CASSSPGLAGSYNEQFF. Using reference TRBV28 and TRBJ2-1 for the parts outside the CDR3, the full variable domain is DVKVTQSSRYLVKRTGEKVFLECVQDMDHENMFWYRQDPGLGLRLIYFSYDVKMKEKGDIPEGYSVSREKKERFSLILESASTNQTSMYLCASSSPGLAGSYNEQFFGPGTRLTVL.

This chain links TRBV10-2 with TRBJ1-5; the D gene is possibly TRBD1 (6 bases). The germline V and J ends were trimmed by 5 bases and 7 bases, with 15 bases remaining between them. The CDR3 extends over 14 amino acids. Per the germline V gene, CDR1 is WSHSY and CDR2 is SAAADI. The CDR3 DNA sequence: TGCGCCAGCAGTCATACAGGGTTTACGCAGCCCCAGCATTTT. It codes for CASSHTGFTQPQHF.

This chain uses TRBV11-2 with TRBJ1-4; D is unresolved. Germline-derived CDR1 and CDR2 are SGHAT and FQNNGV. The CDR3 spans 14 residues. The germline V and J ends were trimmed by 1 base and 2 bases, with 5 bases remaining between them. For the CDR3, the DNA is TGTGCCAGCAGCTTAGTTCTCACTAATGAAAAACTGTTTTTT. It translates to CASSLVLTNEKLFF.

With respect to this clone: Other DNA sequences in the sample encode the same CDR3. This chain joins TRBV12-3 or TRBV12-4 and TRBJ1-1, with 7 bases fitting TRBD1. The junction had 3 bases not matched to a gene; V was cut back by 6 bases and J by 8 bases. The CDR3 extends over 11 amino acids. CDR3 DNA sequence: TGTGCCAGCAGGAGACAGGGCGAAGCTTTCTTT. Translated: CASRRQGEAFF.

CDR3 sequence: CARSLETSDPRDGKKYGYTF. CDR3 sequence (DNA): TGTGCCAGAAGCTTGGAAACGTCCGACCCACGGGATGGGAAGAAATATGGCTACACCTTC. The V gene is TRBV5-3, the J gene TRBJ1-2; no clear D. TRBV5-3 is sorted into the ORF group, with uncertain function. The CDR3 runs 20 residues. V was pared by 0 bases and J by 5 bases, with 29 bases between.

The chain is built from TRBV7-9 and TRBJ2-1; tentatively, D is TRBD1 (5 bases). Germline V gene lookup returns CDR1 SEHNR and CDR2 FQNEAQ (reference sequence). With 4 bases removed from V and 10 bases from J, the gap between germline ends came to 17 bases. The CDR3 covers 14 residues. In nucleotides, the CDR3 is TGTGCCAGCAGCTCGTACGACAGCCATCGGGAGCAGTTCTTC. As protein: CASSSYDSHREQFF.

The chain employs TRBV7-8 and TRBJ1-5; TRBD1 is a possible D gene (5 bases). The V end was cut by 4 bases, the J end by 4 bases, with 14 bases between. The CDR3 is made up of 15 amino acids. In germline, CDR1 is SGHVS, CDR2 FQNEAQ. As DNA, the CDR3 is TGTGCCAGCAGCTACCAATTTGACAGAAATCAGCCCCAGCATTTT. Translation: CASSYQFDRNQPQHF.

This clone has just one count. The junction shows a germline mismatch at one end, possibly a read error. This chain uses TRBV5-4 with TRBJ1-2; tentatively, D is TRBD1 (6 bases). Germline V CDR1 and CDR2: SGHNT, YYREEE (reference sequence). The CDR3 runs 16 residues. The CDR3 DNA follows: TGTGCCAGCAGATTGGGGGGGCAGGGGCCCAACTATGGCTACACCTTC. Translation: CASRLGGQGPNYGYTF.

In DNA, the CDR3 is TGTGCCAGCAGTTCTTACCCTAAAGGTGGACAGGATAATGAAAAACTGTTTTTT. Protein: CASSSYPKGGQDNEKLFF. J is TRBJ1-4 and V is TRBV11-2; 7 bases are a match to TRBD1. The junction had 17 bases not matched to a gene; V was cut back by 6 bases and J by 4 bases. Germline V gene lookup returns CDR1 SGHAT and CDR2 FQNNGV. This CDR3 is 18 amino acids long. The complete variable domain, with remaining parts taken from reference TRBV11-2 and TRBJ1-4, reads EAGVAQSPRYKIIEKRQSVAFWCNPISGHATLYWYQQILGQGPKLLIQFQNNGVVDDSQLPKDRFSAERLKGVDSTLKIQPAKLEDSAVYLCASSSYPKGGQDNEKLFFGSGTQLSVL.

The rearrangement joins TRBV11-3 to TRBJ1-3; 7 bases are a match to TRBD1. CDR3 length equals 16 residues. Germline loops: CDR1 SGHNT, CDR2 YENEEA. V gave up 1 base and J gave up 0 bases; unmatched junction bases: 3. CDR3: CASSLVGTASGNTIYF. The CDR3 coding sequence is TGTGCCAGCAGCTTAGTTGGGACAGCCTCTGGAAACACCATATATTTT.

The chain links TRBV4-1 to TRBJ1-4; the match to TRBD1 covers 9 bases. Germline CDR1 is MGHRA and CDR2 is YSYEKL. V lost 1 base and J lost 7; bases outside the gene matches: 4. The CDR3 loop spans 15 amino acids. CDR3 nucleotide sequence: TGCGCCAGCAGCCAAGTCGGACAGGGGAGTGAAAAACTGTTTTTT. Translation gives CASSQVGQGSEKLFF.

The chain has TRBV9 and TRBJ2-4; D is possibly TRBD1 (5 bases). V was shortened by 5 bases and J by 1 base, with 13 bases between the two germline ends. CDR3 size: 15 residues. Germline V gene sequence: CDR1 SGDLS, CDR2 YYNGEE. The CDR3 here is CASSLTEVAKNIQYF. The CDR3 nucleotides are TGTGCCAGCAGTCTGACAGAAGTGGCCAAAAACATTCAGTACTTC.

The V call is TRBV9, the J call TRBJ1-4, with 9 bases lining up with TRBD1. V lost 3 bases and J lost 3; bases outside the gene matches: 3. The CDR3 runs 15 residues. Germline V CDR1 and CDR2: SGDLS, YYNGEE. The CDR3 sequence: CASSARDRANEKLFF. CDR3 DNA sequence: TGTGCCAGCAGCGCCCGGGACAGGGCTAATGAAAAACTGTTTTTT. Together with reference TRBV9 and TRBJ1-4, the CDR3 gives the full variable domain: DSGVTQTPKHLITATGQRVTLRCSPRSGDLSVYWYQQSLDQGLQFLIQYYNGEERAKGNILERFSAQQFPDLHSELNLSSLELGDSALYFCASSARDRANEKLFFGSGTQLSVL.

This sequence joins TRBV3-1 (or the pseudogene TRBV3-2) and TRBJ1-1; D is unresolved. V was cut by 0 bases and J by 7 bases, with 12 bases left in between. The germline gives CDR1 LGHDT, CDR2 YNNKEL (reference sequence). This CDR3 spans 14 amino acids. The CDR3 loop is CASSQDEISREAFF. CDR3 sequence (DNA): TGTGCCAGCAGCCAAGATGAGATAAGTCGTGAAGCTTTCTTT.